The rows below give T cell receptor beta chains drawn from one sample of a study of blood T cells in healthy people across ages. MiXCR was run by TCRdb on the 5' RACE reads, yielding one entry per CDR3 protein. The sample contains hundreds of thousands of distinct CDR3 sequences, about 42% of which appear only once. The sample consisted of blood. Receptors originate from a man aged 55-75 years in good health. Both conserved end residues are part of each CDR3. The D gene is left open where the match is weak. Clone size is stated in some rows and not others, as once, few, many or a class when expanded.

. | TRBJ2-5 | TRBV20-1 | TRBD2 | CSARVPSGAKETQYF | TGCAGTGCTAGAGTACCTAGCGGGGCTAAAGAGACCCAGTACTTC
. | TRBJ1-2 | TRBV6-2/TRBV6-3 | . | CASSQDSYSWGYTF | TGTGCCAGCAGTCAAGACAGTTATTCTTGGGGCTACACCTTC
few | TRBJ2-5 | TRBV2 | . | CARSPGGSQETQYF | TGTGCCAGATCCCCCGGGGGAAGTCAAGAGACCCAGTACTTC
few | TRBJ2-1 | TRBV7-2 | . | CASSARDVFEQFF | TGTGCCAGCAGCGCCCGGGACGTATTTGAGCAGTTCTTC
. | TRBJ1-2 | TRBV11-3 | . | CASSFKGGRLGYTF | TGTGCCAGCAGCTTTAAGGGGGGTCGACTCGGCTACACCTTC
. | TRBJ2-5 | TRBV7-9 | . | CASSSAQASAIQETQYF | TGTGCCAGCAGCTCCGCCCAGGCTAGCGCTATCCAAGAGACCCAGTACTTC
. | TRBJ2-3 | TRBV12-3/TRBV12-4 | . | CASSGSLVGATTSTDTQYF | TGTGCCAGCAGTGGCTCCCTTGTGGGGGCCACGACTAGCACAGATACGCAGTATTTT
many | TRBJ1-6 | TRBV28 | . | CACRSFSSYNSPLHF | TGTGCGTGCAGGAGCTTTAGCTCCTATAATTCACCCCTCCACTTT
. | TRBJ2-2 | TRBV15 | . | CATSRPGGIGTGELFF | TGTGCCACCAGCAGACCGGGCGGCATAGGCACCGGGGAGCTGTTTTTT
. | TRBJ2-1 | TRBV19 | TRBD2 | CASSLLGLAGGPGSYNEQFF | TGTGCCAGTAGCCTTTTAGGACTAGCGGGGGGGCCTGGGTCTTACAATGAGCAGTTCTTC
. | TRBJ2-7 | TRBV6-6 | TRBD2 | CASRRSGLAGDYEQYF | TGTGCCAGCAGAAGGTCGGGACTAGCGGGGGACTACGAGCAGTACTTC
many | TRBJ1-1 | TRBV12-3/TRBV12-4 | . | CASSLMGVGDTEAFF | TGTGCCAGCAGTTTAATGGGAGTTGGGGACACTGAAGCTTTCTTT
few | TRBJ2-5 | TRBV7-9 | . | CASSSYSGVQETQYF | TGTGCCAGCAGCTCGTACTCAGGGGTCCAGGAGACCCAGTACTTC
. | TRBJ2-1 | TRBV7-6 | . | CASSLVRRALGGEQFF | TGTGCCAGCAGCTTAGTAAGGCGAGCGTTGGGAGGTGAGCAGTTCTTC
. | TRBJ2-7 | TRBV20-1 | TRBD1 | CSAAGRTGNNEQYF | TGCAGTGCTGCTGGGAGGACAGGGAATAATGAGCAGTACTTC
few | TRBJ2-4 | TRBV7-2 | . | CASSSSLGKQYF | TGTGCCAGCAGCTCCTCCCTCGGTAAGCAGTACTTC
few | TRBJ1-2 | TRBV4-3 | . | CASSQEAGAITGYTF | TGCGCCAGCAGCCAAGAGGCGGGGGCTATAACTGGCTACACCTTC
few | TRBJ2-5 | TRBV5-1 | . | CASSGRGYGQETQYF | TGCGCCAGCAGCGGAAGGGGGTATGGCCAAGAGACCCAGTACTTC